What follows are 10 T cell receptor beta chains derived from one specimen sequenced in a study of CD8+CD57+ T cells in acquired aplastic anemia. Genomic DNA, serving as template, underwent TCR beta VDJ and CDR3 profiling. TCRdb fed the reads into MiXCR, producing one record per CDR3 protein. Altogether around 430,000 distinct CDR3 sequences are present, more than 25% being singletons, with the ten largest covering roughly 0.8%. Only patients with CD8+CD57+ cell expansion on flow cytometry were chosen for sequencing. Sequences were obtained from sorted CD4+, CD8+, or CD8+CD57+ T cells (not recorded which) from PBMCs. Every receptor here comes from a human donor with aplastic anemia.

This clonotype appeared many times. The genes are TRBV7-3 and TRBJ1-1; D unresolved. The CDR3 length is 15 residues. With 6 bases removed from V and 0 bases from J, the gap between germline ends came to 14 bases. Germline V lookup: CDR1 SGHTA, CDR2 FQGTGA. The CDR3 region has the DNA TGTGCCAGCAGACAAAATCAGGACGTGAACACTGAAGCTTTCTTT. It encodes CASRQNQDVNTEAFF.

This sequence joins TRBV10-1 and TRBJ1-1; the D gene is possibly TRBD1 (5 bases). The CDR3 is 14 residues long. Germline assignment: CDR1 WNHNN and CDR2 SYGVQD (reference sequence). The V end lost 0 bases, the J end lost 5 bases, and 10 bases lay between the germline ends. CDR3 nucleotides: TGCGCCAGCAGTGAGTCCATGACAGAAACTGAAGCTTTCTTT. It yields the protein CASSESMTETEAFF.

A note on this clonotype: This CDR3 fails to terminate in the conserved phenylalanine or tryptophan, so it likely reflects a read error. It is unclear where the CDR3 begins or ends on the DNA, so no DNA is shown, and the CDR3 is as TCRdb lists it. The gene calls are TRBV7-9 and TRBJ1-3; TRBD1 reflects the table's D call only, with no check against the DNA. Germline V CDR1 and CDR2: SEHNR, FQNEAQ (reference sequence). A total of 8 residues make up the CDR3, ends included. The CDR3 sequence is CASSFPGT.

This clonotype has just a few counts. The chain is built from TRBV7-3 and TRBJ2-2; D is possibly TRBD2 (5 bases). The V gene's germline CDR1 is SGHTA and CDR2 FQGTGA. V lost 5 bases and J lost 7, with 11 bases in between. The CDR3 is 13 residues long. The CDR3 reads CASSARESGELFF. As DNA, the CDR3 is TGTGCCAGCAGCGCCCGGGAAAGCGGGGAGCTGTTTTTT.

About this clonotype itself: This may be a read error, as it is one base from a much larger clone. V is TRBV14 and J is TRBJ2-7; weak D call: TRBD1 (5 bases). Deletions cut 4 bases from V and 4 bases from J, with 17 bases between. CDR1 is SGHDN and CDR2 is FVKESK in the germline V gene. The CDR3 consists of 15 residues. CDR3 in DNA: TGTGCCAGCAGCCCGGTCAGCAGGGTAATTTACGAGCAGTACTTC. It translates to CASSPVSRVIYEQYF.

This clonotype appeared a single time. The chain links TRBV2 to TRBJ1-1; D is unclear. Trimming removed 2 bases at V and 1 base at J, with 11 bases between. The CDR3 totals 15 residues. CDR1 SNHLY and CDR2 FYNNEI come from the germline V gene. The CDR3 loop is CASSELATANTEAFF. The CDR3 DNA sequence: TGTGCCAGCAGTGAACTGGCGACGGCGAACACTGAAGCTTTCTTT.

The genes are TRBV10-3 and TRBJ2-7; TRBD2 aligns across 12 bases. The J segment lost 7 bases and the V segment lost 8 bases, leaving 9 bases of the junction unmatched. CDR1 and CDR2 from the germline V gene are ENHRY and SYGVKD. This CDR3 comprises 14 residues. CDR3 amino acids: CAIGTSGLGGEQYF. CDR3 bases: TGTGCCATCGGGACTAGCGGGCTCGGGGGAGAGCAGTACTTC.

This chain links TRBV20-1 with TRBJ1-3, with no clear D. The CDR3 length is 13 residues. V was trimmed by 7 bases and J by 0 bases, leaving 10 bases between them. The germline V gene encodes CDR1 DFQATT and CDR2 SNEGSKA (reference sequence). The CDR3 sequence is CSEQTGSGNTIYF. In DNA, the CDR3 is TGCAGTGAACAGACTGGCTCTGGAAACACCATATATTTT.

The rearrangement uses TRBV6-5 and TRBJ1-3, with 7 bases aligning to TRBD1. The CDR3 has 15 residues. Germline lookup yields CDR1 MNHEY and CDR2 SVGAGI. The V segment lost 4 bases and the J segment 0 bases; nucleotides outside the gene matches: 3. The CDR3 region is CASSSTGDSGNTIYF. The CDR3 bases are TGTGCCAGCAGTTCTACAGGGGACTCTGGAAACACCATATATTTT.

This clonotype was counted ten times or more. The chain joins TRBV13 to TRBJ2-3; D may correspond to TRBD1 or TRBD2 (5 bases each). The V end was cut by 6 bases, the J end by 2 bases, with 12 bases between. Germline CDR1 reads PRHDT; CDR2 reads FYEKMQ (reference sequence). This CDR3 has 14 residues. The CDR3 reads CASSPSGATDTQYF. In DNA form, the CDR3 reads TGTGCCAGCAGTCCCTCCGGGGCCACAGATACGCAGTATTTT.